This TCR beta chain was found in a study of CD8+CD57+ T cells in acquired aplastic anemia. Overall study context: Quantities of DNA derived from sorted CD4+ and CD8+ cells averaged 3.2 ug.

Study observations and caveats: Patients shared 25 to 35 CD8+ CDR3 sequences with controls.

The use of genomic DNA as template underpinned the TCR beta VDJ and CDR3 profiling. TCRdb reanalysed the reads using MiXCR and keeps one entry per CDR3 protein. The profile covers some 180,000 distinct CDR3 sequences, with around 45% appearing a single time and about 2.9% taken by the ten largest. CDR3 length equals 14 residues. Per germline, CDR1 LNHNV and CDR2 YYDKDF (reference sequence). V was pared by 4 bases and J by 1 base, with 10 bases between. On this clonotype: Its antigen is currently unknown.

This receptor was identified in a human donor in good health. The sequencing input was sorted CD4+, CD8+, or CD8+CD57+ T cells (not recorded which) from PBMCs. V and J are TRBV15 and TRBJ1-1; no definite D call. CDR3 DNA sequence: TGTGCCACCAGCACCGGTTTACAGAACACTGAAGCTTTCTTT. It translates to CATSTGLQNTEAFF.